What follows are 2 T cell receptor beta chains derived from one specimen sequenced in a study of blood T cell repertoires in COVID-19. TCRdb's table, derived via immunoSEQ multiplex PCR, lists solely in-frame clones and lacks some. Of roughly 100,000 clones detected, around four fifths appear once; the ten largest clones hold around 9.8%. Sequenced material: peripheral blood. The receptors originated from a man aged 60 to 75 with active or convalescent COVID-19.

V gene TRBV9 combines with J gene TRBJ1-3, with unresolved D. CDR3 length: 17 residues. The V end lost 4 bases, the J end lost 2 bases, and 19 bases lay between the germline ends. Looked up from germline, CDR1 is SGDLS and CDR2 is YYNGEE. The CDR3 spells CASSLLGSRGAGNTIYF. DNA for the CDR3: TGTGCCAGCAGCCTACTAGGTAGCAGAGGAGCTGGAAACACCATATATTTT.

V and J are TRBV7-6 and TRBJ1-6; 8 bases map to TRBD1. The CDR3 is 15 residues long. The V and J ends lost 5 bases and 7 bases, in that order; junction bases with no gene match: 7. Germline V gene sequence: CDR1 SGHVS, CDR2 FNYEAQ. The CDR3 reads CASSQQTGANSPLHF. The CDR3 nucleotides read TGTGCCAGCAGCCAACAGACAGGGGCAAATTCACCCCTCCACTTT.